One sample yielded the 16 T cell receptor beta chains listed below, sequenced in a study of shared T cell receptors in the human thymus. TCRdb's table, derived via immunoSEQ multiplex PCR, lists solely in-frame clones and lacks some. The table lists about 500,000 clones, 75% to 85% of them singletons. This sample also appeared in a second study, on human thymus T cells.

The sequenced material came from thymocytes. The receptors stem from a boy younger than two with a congenital heart defect.

The chain couples TRBV10-3 to TRBJ1-2; 8 nucleotides agree with TRBD1. Unmatched junction bases numbered 4, after V lost 5 bases and J lost 2 bases. The germline CDR1 and CDR2 sequences are ENHRY and SYGVKD. The CDR3 length is 14 residues. Here the CDR3 DNA reads TGTGCCATCAGTCCGGACAGGGCGAACTATGGCTACACCTTC. Translating it yields CAISPDRANYGYTF.

This chain uses TRBV19 with TRBJ2-7, with D perhaps matching TRBD2 (6 bases). Trimming left V 6 bases short and J 2 bases short, with 20 bases between. CDR1 is LNHDA, CDR2 SQIVND, per germline (reference sequence). CDR3 length: 16 residues. In DNA form, the CDR3 reads TGTGCCAGTAGCCCCTCTGGAGGGCTGCCCACCTACGAGCAGTACTTC. Translated, it gives CASSPSGGLPTYEQYF.

The CDR3 sequence: CASSFAGAEETQYF. In DNA form, the CDR3 reads TGTGCCAGCAGTTTCGCGGGGGCTGAGGAGACCCAGTACTTC. This sequence joins TRBV28 and TRBJ2-5; D is perhaps TRBD2 (7 bases). The length of the CDR3 is 14 residues. The V and J ends lost 3 bases and 5 bases respectively, with 13 bases between them. Germline CDR1 reads MDHEN; CDR2 reads SYDVKM.

In this sample, this clone turned up a few times. This rearrangement joins TRBV20-1 to TRBJ1-4; D is perhaps TRBD1 (5 bases). Germline V gene lookup returns CDR1 DFQATT and CDR2 SNEGSKA (reference sequence). V dropped 6 bases and J dropped 10 bases, with 12 bases sitting between them. This CDR3 comprises 11 residues. For the CDR3, the DNA is TGCAGTGCGGGGGGGAGGAGAAAACTGTTTTTT. Its translation: CSAGGRRKLFF.

This clone was observed a handful of times. V is TRBV27 and J is TRBJ1-1; possible D gene TRBD1, 5 bases. Trimming removed 10 bases from V and 4 bases from J, with 13 bases in between. Looked up from germline, CDR1 is MNHEY and CDR2 is SMNVEV (reference sequence). The CDR3 spans 12 residues. CDR3 in DNA: TGTGCCACCTTAAGTAGGGGCACTGAAGCTTTCTTT. Amino acid sequence: CATLSRGTEAFF.

The chain carries TRBV10-3 and TRBJ2-7; 7 nucleotides match TRBD2. The trim removed 6 bases at V and 7 bases at J, leaving 21 bases unmatched. In germline, CDR1 is ENHRY, CDR2 SYGVKD. This CDR3 comprises 17 residues. The CDR3 DNA sequence: TGTGCCATCAGCACTCTAGCGGACGGACCCTCCTCTGATGAGCAGTACTTC. Protein sequence: CAISTLADGPSSDEQYF.

The rearrangement uses TRBV28 and TRBJ2-7; D may be TRBD2 (5 bases). V dropped 8 bases and J dropped 2 bases, with 16 bases sitting between them. CDR3 length equals 14 residues. CDR1 and CDR2 (germline): MDHEN, SYDVKM. The CDR3 spells CASSWEPITYEQYF. The CDR3 bases are TGTGCCAGCTCCTGGGAGCCGATAACCTACGAGCAGTACTTC.

This chain links TRBV14 with TRBJ2-2, with D possibly TRBD1 on 5 matching bases. The CDR3 covers 16 residues. V dropped 3 bases and J dropped 4 bases, with 15 bases sitting between them. Germline values: CDR1 SGHDN, CDR2 FVKESK. In DNA, the CDR3 is TGTGCCAGCAGCCATTTCAGGGATCCTCGCACCGGGGAGCTGTTTTTT. Protein sequence: CASSHFRDPRTGELFF.

This chain links TRBV7-9 with TRBJ2-3; D may be TRBD2 (6 bases). The CDR3 spans 17 residues. Germline loops: CDR1 SEHNR, CDR2 FQNEAQ (reference sequence). Trimming stripped 5 bases from V and 2 bases from J, with 20 bases between. The CDR3 region has the DNA TGTGCCAGCAGCGGGGATGGTAGCGGCCCATCCACAGATACGCAGTATTTT. Translation: CASSGDGSGPSTDTQYF. The full variable domain, its missing parts supplied by reference TRBV7-9 and TRBJ2-3, is DTGVSQNPRHKITKRGQNVTFRCDPISEHNRLYWYRQTLGQGPEFLTYFQNEAQLEKSRLLSDRFSAERPKGSFSTLEIQRTEQGDSAMYLCASSGDGSGPSTDTQYFGPGTRLTVL.

The chain couples TRBV5-4 to TRBJ2-3; 12 positions agree with TRBD2. Trimming at V came to 0 bases and at J to 0 bases, leaving 8 bases not matched to a gene. The CDR3 is 19 amino acids. The V gene's germline CDR1 is SGHNT and CDR2 YYREEE (reference sequence). In nucleotides, the CDR3 is TGTGCCAGCAGCTTGGCCGGGACTAGCGGGCTCCCCAGCACAGATACGCAGTATTTT. Its translation is CASSLAGTSGLPSTDTQYF.

This clone was detected only a few times. V gene TRBV7-2 combines with J gene TRBJ2-7, with 9 bases identical to TRBD2. The length of the CDR3 is 15 residues. Germline values: CDR1 SGHTA, CDR2 FQGNSA. J lost 1 base, V lost 6 bases, and 7 bases had no gene match. The chain's CDR3 is CASSPSSGRSYEQYF. CDR3 DNA: TGTGCCAGCAGTCCGTCGAGCGGGAGGTCCTACGAGCAGTACTTC.

V usage is TRBV14 and J usage is TRBJ1-5; TRBD1 aligns across 7 bases. V trimming: 1 base; J trimming: 2 bases; junction bases outside the gene matches: 5. Germline CDR1 reads SGHDN; CDR2 reads FVKESK. The CDR3 spans 16 residues. The CDR3 is CASSQGGGRGNQPQHF. CDR3 coding DNA: TGTGCCAGCAGCCAAGGAGGGGGCAGGGGCAATCAGCCCCAGCATTTT.

The genes are TRBV7-6 and TRBJ2-7; D perhaps matches TRBD1 (5 bases). This CDR3 comprises 14 residues. V gave up 5 bases and J gave up 0 bases, with 11 bases separating them. Germline V gene data show CDR1 as SGHVS and CDR2 as FNYEAQ. The DNA for the CDR3 is TGTGCCAGCAGCGGTGGGGCGGACTCCTACGAGCAGTACTTC. Its protein is CASSGGADSYEQYF. The full variable domain, completed using reference TRBV7-6 and TRBJ2-7, is GAGVSQSPRYKVTKRGQDVALRCDPISGHVSLYWYRQALGQGPEFLTYFNYEAQQDKSGLPNDRFSAERPEGSISTLTIQRTEQRDSAMYRCASSGGADSYEQYFGPGTRLTVT.

The V and J genes are TRBV6-5 and TRBJ1-4, with 7 bases matching TRBD1. Germline trimming cut 3 bases from V and 10 bases from J; bases unmatched to any gene: 14. This CDR3 region has 16 residues. Looked up from germline, CDR1 is MNHEY and CDR2 is SVGAGI. The CDR3 loop is CASSYERQGLGGKLFF. In nucleotides, the CDR3 is TGTGCCAGCAGTTATGAGAGACAGGGCCTAGGGGGAAAACTGTTTTTT.

This clone has a single count. The chain is built from TRBV4-2 and TRBJ2-7; D uncertain. There are 13 residues in the CDR3. Germline V gene sequence: CDR1 LGHNA, CDR2 YNFKEQ. V was clipped by 1 base and J by 5 bases, with 9 bases between them. This CDR3 reads CASSQVQSDEQYF. For the CDR3, the DNA is TGTGCCAGCAGCCAAGTTCAATCAGACGAGCAGTACTTC.

The chain couples TRBV11-2 to TRBJ2-7; the D is unclear. CDR3 length: 12 residues. The germline V gene has CDR1 SGHAT and CDR2 FQNNGV. V was pared by 5 bases and J by 0 bases, with 5 bases between. CDR3 nucleotides: TGTGCCAGCAGCCCTTGCTCCTACGAGCAGTACTTC. It specifies CASSPCSYEQYF.